The next 26 T cell receptor beta chains were all read from a single sample in a study of CD8 T cells in ankylosing spondylitis. Each CDR3 protein is one row after TCRdb ran MiXCR on the 5' RACE reads. This table has about 240,000 distinct CDR3 sequences, about 10% appearing once. The sequenced material came from blood, either unsorted or a sorted T cell fraction (not recorded which). The receptors were gathered from a male donor with ankylosing spondylitis or in good health (not recorded which).

This chain connects TRBV29-1 to TRBJ2-3; 11 nucleotides line up with TRBD1. V was pared by 7 bases and J by 3 bases, with 0 bases of the junction left unmatched. Germline assignment: CDR1 SQVTM and CDR2 ANQGSEA. The CDR3 has 12 residues. The CDR3 bases are TGCAGCGGGGACAGGGGGACAGATACGCAGTATTTT. Its protein is CSGDRGTDTQYF.

The genes are TRBV7-9 and TRBJ2-2; TRBD2 is a possible D gene (5 bases). The CDR3 contains 13 residues. Trimming took off 8 bases at V and 4 bases at J, with 11 bases between the two ends. Germline V gives CDR1 SEHNR, CDR2 FQNEAQ (reference sequence). DNA for the CDR3: TGTGCCAGCGGTTCCCGGGGCACCGGGGAGCTGTTTTTT. Its translation: CASGSRGTGELFF.

In this sample, this clonotype turned up many times. The V and J genes are TRBV2 and TRBJ2-2; maybe TRBD1 (8 bases). Per the germline V gene, CDR1 is SNHLY and CDR2 is FYNNEI. V shed 10 bases and J shed 2 bases, with 17 bases lying between them. The CDR3 sequence is 15 residues long. This CDR3 is CATGGQGANTGELFF. CDR3 DNA: TGTGCCACCGGGGGGCAGGGGGCTAACACCGGGGAGCTGTTTTTT.

The gene calls are TRBV7-9 and TRBJ2-5; D may be TRBD1 (5 bases). Germline assignment: CDR1 SEHNR and CDR2 FQNEAQ (reference sequence). The CDR3 runs to 15 residues. V was trimmed by 1 base and J by 0 bases, leaving 9 bases between them. This chain's CDR3 is CASSLDRQHQETQYF. For the CDR3, the DNA is TGTGCCAGCAGCTTAGATCGACAGCACCAAGAGACCCAGTACTTC.

This clonotype was detected a few times. This chain connects TRBV7-4 to TRBJ1-5; D perhaps matches TRBD1 (5 bases). Germline V gene lookup returns CDR1 SGHVT and CDR2 SQSDAQ. The CDR3 totals 17 residues. V dropped 0 bases and J dropped 3 bases, with 15 bases sitting between them. The CDR3 loop reads CASSLADTDRYNQPQHF. CDR3 nucleotide sequence: TGTGCCAGCAGCTTAGCAGACACCGACAGATACAATCAGCCCCAGCATTTT.

The chain joins TRBV11-3 to TRBJ1-1; D is perhaps TRBD1 (6 bases). Trimming stripped 7 bases from V and 0 bases from J, with 9 bases between. CDR1 and CDR2 (germline): SGHNT, YENEEA. The length of the CDR3 is 13 residues. CDR3 sequence reads: CASTQGMNTEAFF. The CDR3 DNA reads as TGTGCCAGCACCCAGGGGATGAACACTGAAGCTTTCTTT.

This clonotype was counted ten times or more. The V call is TRBV18, the J call TRBJ1-2; TRBD1 aligns across 10 bases. The CDR3 is made up of 14 amino acids. The V segment lost 4 bases and the J segment 6 bases; nucleotides outside the gene matches: 5. The germline CDR1 and CDR2 sequences are KGHSH and LQKENI. In nucleotides, the CDR3 is TGTGCCAGCTCACTACCCGGGACAGGGGATGGCTACACCTTC. Translating gives CASSLPGTGDGYTF.

V and J are TRBV7-8 and TRBJ2-1; D is undetermined. The germline CDR1 and CDR2 sequences are SGHVS and FQNEAQ. Trimming left V 1 base short and J 6 bases short, with 13 bases between. The CDR3 loop spans 15 amino acids. The CDR3 coding sequence is TGTGCCAGCAGCTTAGTACTTACTGTGTTCAATGAGCAGTTCTTC. This translates into CASSLVLTVFNEQFF. Full variable domain (outside the CDR3, taken from reference TRBV7-8 and TRBJ2-1): GAGVSQSPRYKVAKRGQDVALRCDPISGHVSLFWYQQALGQGPEFLTYFQNEAQLDKSGLPSDRFFAERPEGSVSTLKIQRTQQEDSAVYLCASSLVLTVFNEQFFGPGTRLTVL.

This clonotype was observed at least ten times. This rearrangement joins TRBV4-1 to TRBJ1-1; weak D call: TRBD1 (5 bases). The germline V and J ends were trimmed by 1 base and 0 bases, with 9 bases remaining between them. CDR1 is MGHRA and CDR2 is YSYEKL in the germline V gene. The CDR3 spans 15 residues. CDR3 loop: CASSQGRDMNTEAFF. For the CDR3, the DNA is TGCGCCAGCAGCCAAGGCAGGGATATGAACACTGAAGCTTTCTTT.

This clonotype was found many times. The rearrangement joins TRBV6-1 to TRBJ2-1; 11 bases are a match to TRBD2. The CDR3 has 16 amino acids. CDR1 MNHNS and CDR2 SASEGT come from the germline V gene. Trimming cost V 4 bases and J 4 bases; bases outside gene matches: 6. CDR3 DNA sequence: TGTGCCAGCAGTGTAGGGGGGACTAGCGGATACAATGAGCAGTTCTTC. Its protein product is CASSVGGTSGYNEQFF.

This clonotype has ten or more counts. The chain is built from TRBV29-1 and TRBJ2-5, with 11 nucleotides matching TRBD2. This CDR3 is 15 amino acids long. V dropped 3 bases and J dropped 5; count of bases not matched to a gene: 8. The V gene's germline CDR1 is SQVTM and CDR2 ANQGSEA. For the CDR3, the DNA is TGCAGCGTTGACTGGCTAGCGGGAGGAGGCGAGACCCAGTACTTC. As protein: CSVDWLAGGGETQYF.

This clonotype came up many times. V and J are TRBV20-1 and TRBJ2-1, with a possible D match to TRBD1 (5 bases). V lost 3 bases and J lost 4, with 16 bases in between. The CDR3 length is 15 residues. The germline V gene encodes CDR1 DFQATT and CDR2 SNEGSKA (reference sequence). The CDR3 coding sequence is TGCAGTGCTAGCGAAATCAGGGCGCCGTACAATGAGCAGTTCTTC. It codes for CSASEIRAPYNEQFF.

Ten or more counts support this clonotype. The chain combines TRBV29-1 with TRBJ2-1, with 11 nucleotides matching TRBD2. Germline trimming cut 1 base from V and 9 bases from J; bases unmatched to any gene: 5. The CDR3 runs to 14 residues. Germline loops: CDR1 SQVTM, CDR2 ANQGSEA. CDR3 region: CSVEGLAGGSEQFF. The DNA of the CDR3 is TGCAGCGTTGAAGGGCTAGCGGGAGGAAGTGAGCAGTTCTTC.

In its sample, this clonotype was seen many times. The chain has TRBV20-1 and TRBJ2-1; 9 bases are a match to TRBD2. This CDR3 has 15 residues. Germline V gene lookup returns CDR1 DFQATT and CDR2 SNEGSKA (reference sequence). With 0 bases clipped from V and 10 bases from J, the junction kept 10 bases outside the gene matches. CDR3 nucleotide sequence: TGCAGTGCTAGAGATGCCCTAGCGGGGTTTGGAGAGCAGTTCTTC. The encoded protein is CSARDALAGFGEQFF.

This clonotype was picked up a small number of times. The V call is TRBV12-3 or TRBV12-4, the J call TRBJ2-1; TRBD1 matches at 7 bases. The CDR3 runs to 14 residues. The trim removed 7 bases at V and 0 bases at J, leaving 3 bases unmatched. The CDR3 sequence: CASNRDSSYNEQFF. CDR3 DNA sequence: TGTGCCAGCAATCGGGACAGCTCCTACAATGAGCAGTTCTTC.

In its sample, this clonotype was seen many times. This chain joins TRBV30 and TRBJ1-1, with a possible D match to TRBD1 (5 bases). With 4 bases removed from V and 4 bases from J, the gap between germline ends came to 13 bases. Germline V gives CDR1 GTSNPN, CDR2 SVGIG (reference sequence). CDR3 length: 13 amino acids. The CDR3 spells CAWNRQSTTEAFF. For the CDR3, the DNA is TGTGCCTGGAACAGACAGTCGACCACTGAAGCTTTCTTT.

This clonotype has ten or more counts. This rearrangement joins TRBV20-1 to TRBJ1-4; D call uncertain. The V and J ends lost 5 bases and 5 bases respectively, with 12 bases between them. Germline assignment: CDR1 DFQATT and CDR2 SNEGSKA (reference sequence). The length of the CDR3 is 13 residues. The DNA of the CDR3 is TGCAGTGCTCCAGGACTTTCAAATGAAAAACTGTTTTTT. It codes for CSAPGLSNEKLFF.

This clonotype was found many times. The V and J genes are TRBV5-1 and TRBJ1-1; D ambiguous. Looked up from germline, CDR1 is SGHRS and CDR2 is YFSETQ. Trimming took 0 bases from V and 0 from J, leaving 9 bases between them. The CDR3 runs 15 residues. CDR3 nucleotide sequence: TGCGCCAGCAGCTTGGAGGGCAGTTTGAACACTGAAGCTTTCTTT. Encoded protein: CASSLEGSLNTEAFF.

CDR3 sequence reads: CSVEGSGGYEQYF. In nucleotides, the CDR3 is TGCAGCGTTGAAGGCAGCGGAGGCTACGAGCAGTACTTC. This chain links TRBV29-1 with TRBJ2-7; D might be TRBD2 (5 bases). Germline values: CDR1 SQVTM, CDR2 ANQGSEA. Trimming took 1 base from V and 3 from J, leaving 10 bases between them. The CDR3 covers 13 residues.

This clonotype came up a few times. The rearrangement links TRBV7-8 to TRBJ1-1; the D is unclear. V was trimmed by 6 bases and J by 3 bases, leaving 11 bases between them. The CDR3 consists of 13 residues. CDR1 is SGHVS and CDR2 is FQNEAQ in the germline V gene. The CDR3 region is CASSLREYTEAFF. DNA of the CDR3: TGTGCCAGCAGTCTCCGAGAGTACACTGAAGCTTTCTTT.

This clonotype was counted many times. DNA of the CDR3: TGTGCCAGCAGTCTGACGTTGACTACCTACAATGAGCAGTTCTTC. As protein: CASSLTLTTYNEQFF. The genes are TRBV5-5 and TRBJ2-1; D perhaps matches TRBD2 (5 bases). The germline V and J ends were trimmed by 5 bases and 2 bases, with 14 bases remaining between them. The CDR3 has 15 amino acids. Germline CDR1 reads SGHKS; CDR2 reads YYEKEE (reference sequence).

The J gene is TRBJ2-1, the V gene TRBV7-2; a weak D match, TRBD1 (7 bases). Germline loops: CDR1 SGHTA, CDR2 FQGNSA. This CDR3 has 15 amino acids. V was pared by 4 bases and J by 3 bases, with 13 bases between. The CDR3 nucleotides are TGTGCCAGCAGCTCCCAGGGGGGAAGCTACAATGAGCAGTTCTTC. It specifies CASSSQGGSYNEQFF.

About this clonotype: This sequence may be a read error, since a much larger clone differs from it by one base. V usage is TRBV6-1 and J usage is TRBJ2-7; no reliable D call. The CDR3 extends over 14 amino acids. Per the germline V gene, CDR1 is MNHNS and CDR2 is SASEGT. CDR3 region: CAGSWSLNDREQYF. DNA for the CDR3: TGTGCCGGCAGCTGGTCCTTGAATGATCGCGAGCAGTACTTC.

This clonotype was seen at least ten times. The rearrangement joins TRBV10-3 to TRBJ2-7; D might be TRBD1 or TRBD2, each matching 5 bases. Germline CDR1 ENHRY, CDR2 SYGVKD. CDR3 size: 14 residues. V lost 6 bases, J lost 0 bases, and 12 bases lay in between. CDR3: CAISPRGDSYEQYF. DNA of the CDR3: TGTGCCATCAGCCCCAGAGGGGACTCCTACGAGCAGTACTTC.

This clonotype was recorded many times. This rearrangement joins TRBV6-1 to TRBJ2-3; TRBD2 matches at 7 bases. Germline CDR1 and CDR2: MNHNS and SASEGT. CDR3 length: 14 amino acids. Germline trimming cut 5 bases from V and 5 bases from J; bases unmatched to any gene: 7. The DNA for the CDR3 is TGTGCCAGCAGTCCTAGCGGAGGTGTAGATACGCAGTATTTT. Its protein product is CASSPSGGVDTQYF.

This clonotype was found many times. The rearrangement uses TRBV30 and TRBJ2-3, with a weak D call TRBD1 (6 bases). V was pared by 5 bases and J by 3 bases, with 15 bases between. Germline V lookup: CDR1 GTSNPN, CDR2 SVGIG (reference sequence). The CDR3 is 14 amino acids. The CDR3 DNA is TGTGCCTGGGACACAGGGAGAGGGACAGATACGCAGTATTTT. Translation gives CAWDTGRGTDTQYF.